This TCR beta chain emerged from a study of cytomegalovirus exposure and HLA in healthy donors. Points from the study as a whole: As a later analysis revealed, the rate of TCR association differed by HLA locus, with DRB1 most and HLA-C fewest. In an earlier analysis, about 87% or about 30%: the productive usage of most TCR beta V segments. In a later analysis, TCR beta V- and J-gene trimming showed a link to a missense DCLRE1C variant.

Only one count was recorded for this clone. Its antigen is undetermined. Mismatch with germline at one junction end may stem from a read error. The PCR employed 60 Vbeta primers together with 13 Jbeta primers. Original methodology: It was a later analysis that counted about 80 million unique TCR beta chains, of which some 10 million were shared. Sequencing was performed with immunoSEQ multiplex PCR; in TCRdb, only in-frame clones are kept and a portion is missing. The V and J calls and clone size come from that table; D and trimming were worked out from the DNA. The sample records 160,000 or so clones, over 70% being singletons. There are 13 residues in the CDR3. Germline assignment: CDR1 SEHNR and CDR2 FQNEAQ (reference sequence).

The origin of this receptor is a man in his forties in good health and CMV-seronegative. The material sequenced was PBMCs. The chain has TRBV7-9 and TRBJ1-6, with a tentative D call TRBD1 (5 bases). CDR3: CSSLWGEGSPLHF. CDR3 DNA: TGTTCCAGCTTGTGGGGGGAGGGTTCACCCCTCCACTTT.